This T cell receptor beta chain was retrieved from a study of blood T cell repertoires in COVID-19. Trimming took off 6 bases at V and 2 bases at J, with 17 bases between the two ends. The germline V gene has CDR1 SQVTM and CDR2 ANQGSEA. CDR3 length equals 14 residues. Only in-frame clones appear in the TCRdb table, and some are missing; sequencing was by immunoSEQ multiplex PCR. The table includes roughly 230,000 clones, about nine tenths detected once. Sequencing used peripheral blood. The chain employs TRBV29-1 and TRBJ2-7; weak D call: TRBD2 (6 bases). This clonotype was obtained from a man aged 25-40 years with COVID-19, enrolled during active disease. This chain's CDR3 is CSVSGGTLPYEQYF. The CDR3 DNA follows: TGCAGCGTGAGCGGCGGGACGCTCCCCTACGAGCAGTACTTC.